This TCR beta chain was identified during a study of regulatory T cells in long-lasting Graves disease. Sequencing libraries for TCR beta were prepared with iRepertoire HTBI primers and Arm-PCR of CDR3 regions. TCRdb redid the calling of the multiplex PCR reads with MiXCR, one entry per CDR3 protein. The data hold a few hundred thousand distinct CDR3 sequences, with around 15% observed a single time. Trimming removed 2 bases from V and 3 bases from J, with 16 bases in between. The CDR3 is 16 residues long. CDR1 and CDR2 (germline): SGHVS, FQNEAQ. The time point is: newly diagnosed GD, antithyroid drugs for less than 3 months. Extracted PBMC RNA gave rise to the TCR library. These data are also associated with another study on T cells in Graves' hyperthyroidism and ophthalmopathy.

This sample comprised peripheral blood mononuclear cells (PBMCs), obtained at new diagnosis, from a patient treated with antithyroid drugs. The clonotype was recovered from a young woman with Graves disease. V and J are TRBV7-8 and TRBJ1-1; D might be TRBD1 (6 bases). The CDR3 DNA is TGTGCCAGCAGCTTAAGCTACGGGGGGCTTGACACTGAAGCTTTCTTT. Protein product: CASSLSYGGLDTEAFF.